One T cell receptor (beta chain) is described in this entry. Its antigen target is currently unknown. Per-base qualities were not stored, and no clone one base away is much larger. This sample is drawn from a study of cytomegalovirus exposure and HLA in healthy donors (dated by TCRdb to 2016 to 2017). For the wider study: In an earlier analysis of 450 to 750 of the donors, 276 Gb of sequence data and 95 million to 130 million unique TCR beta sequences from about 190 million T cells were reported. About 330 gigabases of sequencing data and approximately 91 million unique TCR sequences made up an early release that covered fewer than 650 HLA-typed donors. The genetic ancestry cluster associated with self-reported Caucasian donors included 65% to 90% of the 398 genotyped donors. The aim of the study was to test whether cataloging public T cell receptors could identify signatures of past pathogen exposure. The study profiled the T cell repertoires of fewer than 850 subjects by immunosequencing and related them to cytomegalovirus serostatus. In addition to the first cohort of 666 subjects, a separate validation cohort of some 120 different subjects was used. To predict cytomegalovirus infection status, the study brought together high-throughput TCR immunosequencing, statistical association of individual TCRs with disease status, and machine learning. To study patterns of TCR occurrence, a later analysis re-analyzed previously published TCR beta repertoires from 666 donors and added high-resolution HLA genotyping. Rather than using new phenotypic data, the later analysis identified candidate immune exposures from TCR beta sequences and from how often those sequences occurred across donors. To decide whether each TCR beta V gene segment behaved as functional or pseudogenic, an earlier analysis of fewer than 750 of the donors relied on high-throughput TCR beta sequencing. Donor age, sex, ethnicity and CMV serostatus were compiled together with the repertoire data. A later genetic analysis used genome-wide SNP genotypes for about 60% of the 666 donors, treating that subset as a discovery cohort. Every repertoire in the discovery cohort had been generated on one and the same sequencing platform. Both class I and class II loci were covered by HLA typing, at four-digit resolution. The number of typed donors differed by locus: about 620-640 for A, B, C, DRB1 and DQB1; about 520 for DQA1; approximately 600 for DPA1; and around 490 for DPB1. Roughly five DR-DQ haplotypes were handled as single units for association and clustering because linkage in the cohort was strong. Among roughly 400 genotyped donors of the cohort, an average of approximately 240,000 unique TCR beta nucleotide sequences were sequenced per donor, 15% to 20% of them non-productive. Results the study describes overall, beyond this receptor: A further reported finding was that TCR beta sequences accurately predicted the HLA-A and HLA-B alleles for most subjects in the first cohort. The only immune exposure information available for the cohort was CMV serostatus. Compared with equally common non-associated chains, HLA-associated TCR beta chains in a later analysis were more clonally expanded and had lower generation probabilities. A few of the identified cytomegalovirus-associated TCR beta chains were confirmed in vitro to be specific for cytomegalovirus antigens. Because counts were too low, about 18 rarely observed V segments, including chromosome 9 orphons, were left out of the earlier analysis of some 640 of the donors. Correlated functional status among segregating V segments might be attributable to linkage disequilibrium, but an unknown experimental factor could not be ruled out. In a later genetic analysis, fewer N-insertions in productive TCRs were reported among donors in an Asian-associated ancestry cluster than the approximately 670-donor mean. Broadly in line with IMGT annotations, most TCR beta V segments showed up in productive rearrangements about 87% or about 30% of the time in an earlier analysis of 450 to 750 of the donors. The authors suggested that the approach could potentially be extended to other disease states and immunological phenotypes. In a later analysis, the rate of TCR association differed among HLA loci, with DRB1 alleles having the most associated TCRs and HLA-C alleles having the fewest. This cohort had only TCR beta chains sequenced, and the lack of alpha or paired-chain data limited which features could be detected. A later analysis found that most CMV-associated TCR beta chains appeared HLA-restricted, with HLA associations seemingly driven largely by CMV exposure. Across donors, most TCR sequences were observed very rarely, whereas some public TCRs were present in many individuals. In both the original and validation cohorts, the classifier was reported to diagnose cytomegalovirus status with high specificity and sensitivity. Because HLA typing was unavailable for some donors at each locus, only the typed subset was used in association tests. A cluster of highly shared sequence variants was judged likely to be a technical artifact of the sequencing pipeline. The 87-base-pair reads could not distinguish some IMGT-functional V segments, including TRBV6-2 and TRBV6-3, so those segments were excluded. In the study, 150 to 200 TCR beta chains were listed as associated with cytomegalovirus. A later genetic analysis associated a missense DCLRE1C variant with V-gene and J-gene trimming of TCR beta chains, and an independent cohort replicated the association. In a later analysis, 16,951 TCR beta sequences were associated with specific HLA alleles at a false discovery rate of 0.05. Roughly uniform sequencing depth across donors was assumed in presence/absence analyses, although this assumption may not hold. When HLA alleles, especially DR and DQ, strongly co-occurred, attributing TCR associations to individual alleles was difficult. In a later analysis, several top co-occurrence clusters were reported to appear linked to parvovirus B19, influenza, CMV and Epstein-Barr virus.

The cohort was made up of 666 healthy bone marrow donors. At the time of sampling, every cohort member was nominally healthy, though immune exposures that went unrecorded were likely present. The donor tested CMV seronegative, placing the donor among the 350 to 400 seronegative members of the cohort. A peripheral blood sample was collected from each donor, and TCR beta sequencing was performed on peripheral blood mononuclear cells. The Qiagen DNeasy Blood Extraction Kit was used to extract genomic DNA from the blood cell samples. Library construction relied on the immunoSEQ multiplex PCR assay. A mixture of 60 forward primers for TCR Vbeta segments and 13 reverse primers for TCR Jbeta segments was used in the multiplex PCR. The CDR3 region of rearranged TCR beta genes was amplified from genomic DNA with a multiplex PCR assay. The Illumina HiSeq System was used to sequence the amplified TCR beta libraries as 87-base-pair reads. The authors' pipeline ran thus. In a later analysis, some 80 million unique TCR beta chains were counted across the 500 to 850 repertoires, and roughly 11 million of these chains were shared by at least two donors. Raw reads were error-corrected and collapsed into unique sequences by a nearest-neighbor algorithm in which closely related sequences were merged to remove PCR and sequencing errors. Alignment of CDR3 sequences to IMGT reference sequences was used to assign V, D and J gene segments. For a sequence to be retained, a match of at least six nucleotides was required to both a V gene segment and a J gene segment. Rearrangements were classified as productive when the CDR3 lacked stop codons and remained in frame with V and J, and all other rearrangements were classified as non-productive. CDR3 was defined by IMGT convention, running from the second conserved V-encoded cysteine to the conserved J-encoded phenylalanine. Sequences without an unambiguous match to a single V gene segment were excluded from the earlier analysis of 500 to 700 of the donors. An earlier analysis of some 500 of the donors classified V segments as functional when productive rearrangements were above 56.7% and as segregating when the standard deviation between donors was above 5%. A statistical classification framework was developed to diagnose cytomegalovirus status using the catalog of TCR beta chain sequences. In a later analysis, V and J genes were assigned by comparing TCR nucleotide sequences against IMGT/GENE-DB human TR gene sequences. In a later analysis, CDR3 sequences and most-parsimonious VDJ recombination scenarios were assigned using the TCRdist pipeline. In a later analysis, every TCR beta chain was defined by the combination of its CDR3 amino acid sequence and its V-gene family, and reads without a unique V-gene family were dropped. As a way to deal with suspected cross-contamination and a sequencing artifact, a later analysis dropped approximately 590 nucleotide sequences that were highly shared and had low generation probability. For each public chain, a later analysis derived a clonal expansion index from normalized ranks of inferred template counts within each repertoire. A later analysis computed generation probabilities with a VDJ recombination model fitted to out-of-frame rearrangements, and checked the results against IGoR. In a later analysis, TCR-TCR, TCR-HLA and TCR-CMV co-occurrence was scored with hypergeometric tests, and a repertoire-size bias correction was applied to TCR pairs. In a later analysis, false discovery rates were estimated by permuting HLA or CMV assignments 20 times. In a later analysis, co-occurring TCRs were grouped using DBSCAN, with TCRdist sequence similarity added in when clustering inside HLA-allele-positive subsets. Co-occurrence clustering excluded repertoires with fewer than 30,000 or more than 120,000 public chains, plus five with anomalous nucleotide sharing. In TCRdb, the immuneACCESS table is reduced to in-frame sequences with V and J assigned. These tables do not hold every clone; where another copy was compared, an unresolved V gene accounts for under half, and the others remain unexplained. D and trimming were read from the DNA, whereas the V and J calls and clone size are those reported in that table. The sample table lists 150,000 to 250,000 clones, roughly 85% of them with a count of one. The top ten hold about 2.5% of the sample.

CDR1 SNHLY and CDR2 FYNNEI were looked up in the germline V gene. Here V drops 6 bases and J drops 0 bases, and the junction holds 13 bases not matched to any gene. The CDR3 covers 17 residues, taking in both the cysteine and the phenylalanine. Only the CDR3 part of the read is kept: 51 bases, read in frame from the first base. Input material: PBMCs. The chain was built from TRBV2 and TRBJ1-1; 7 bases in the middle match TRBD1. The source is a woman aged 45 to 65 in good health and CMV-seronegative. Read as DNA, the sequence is TGTGCCAGCAGGGCCCACGATAGGGGGCTCATGAACACTGAAGCTTTCTTT. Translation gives CASRAHDRGLMNTEAFF.